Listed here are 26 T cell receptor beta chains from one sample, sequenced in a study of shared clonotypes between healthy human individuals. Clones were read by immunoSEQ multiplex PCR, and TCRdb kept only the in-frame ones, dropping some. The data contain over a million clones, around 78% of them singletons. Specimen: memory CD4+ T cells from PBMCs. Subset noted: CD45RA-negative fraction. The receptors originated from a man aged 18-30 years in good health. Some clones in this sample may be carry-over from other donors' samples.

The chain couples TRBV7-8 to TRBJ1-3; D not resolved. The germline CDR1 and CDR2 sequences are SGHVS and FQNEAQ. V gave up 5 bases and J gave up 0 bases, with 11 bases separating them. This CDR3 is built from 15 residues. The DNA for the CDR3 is TGTGCCAGCAGCCCCCGGTTGGGCTCTGGAAACACCATATATTTT. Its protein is CASSPRLGSGNTIYF.

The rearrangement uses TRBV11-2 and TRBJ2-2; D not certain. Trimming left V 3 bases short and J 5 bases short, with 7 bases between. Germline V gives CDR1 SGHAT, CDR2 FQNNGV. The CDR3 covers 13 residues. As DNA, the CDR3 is TGTGCCAGCAGCTTGCGGCCGACCGGGGAGCTGTTTTTT. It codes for CASSLRPTGELFF.

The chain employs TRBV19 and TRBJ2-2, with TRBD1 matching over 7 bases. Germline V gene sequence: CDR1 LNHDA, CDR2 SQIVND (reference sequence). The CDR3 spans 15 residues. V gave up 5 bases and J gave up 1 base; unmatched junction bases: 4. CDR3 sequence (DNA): TGTGCCAGTAGTGACCGGGACAGGAACACCGGGGAGCTGTTTTTT. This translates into CASSDRDRNTGELFF.

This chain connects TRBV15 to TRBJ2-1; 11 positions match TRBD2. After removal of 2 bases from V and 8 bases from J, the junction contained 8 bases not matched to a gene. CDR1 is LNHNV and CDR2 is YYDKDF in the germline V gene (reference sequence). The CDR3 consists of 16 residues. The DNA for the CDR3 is TGTGCCACCAGCAGATCGCTAGCGGGAGGTAACCATGAGCAGTTCTTC. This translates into CATSRSLAGGNHEQFF. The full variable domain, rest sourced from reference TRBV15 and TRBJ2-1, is DAMVIQNPRYQVTQFGKPVTLSCSQTLNHNVMYWYQQKSSQAPKLLFHYYDKDFNNEADTPDNFQSRRPNTSFCFLDIRSPGLGDTAMYLCATSRSLAGGNHEQFFGPGTRLTVL.

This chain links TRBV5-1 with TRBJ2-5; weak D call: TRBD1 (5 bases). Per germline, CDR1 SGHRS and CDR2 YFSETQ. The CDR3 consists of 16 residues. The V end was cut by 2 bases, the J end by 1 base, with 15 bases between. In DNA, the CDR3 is TGCGCCAGCAGCTTTATACCCGCGACAGTCCAAGAGACCCAGTACTTC. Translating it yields CASSFIPATVQETQYF. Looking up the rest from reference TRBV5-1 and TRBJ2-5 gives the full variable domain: KAGVTQTPRYLIKTRGQQVTLSCSPISGHRSVSWYQQTPGQGLQFLFEYFSETQRNKGNFPGRFSGRQFSNSRSEMNVSTLELGDSALYLCASSFIPATVQETQYFGPGTRLLVL.

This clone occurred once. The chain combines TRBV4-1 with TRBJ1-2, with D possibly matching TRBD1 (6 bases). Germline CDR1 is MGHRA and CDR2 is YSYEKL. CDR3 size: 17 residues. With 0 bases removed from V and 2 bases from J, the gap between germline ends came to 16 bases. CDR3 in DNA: TGCGCCAGCAGCCAAGAGACGCGGGGGGGCAGAAACTATGGCTACACCTTC. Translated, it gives CASSQETRGGRNYGYTF.

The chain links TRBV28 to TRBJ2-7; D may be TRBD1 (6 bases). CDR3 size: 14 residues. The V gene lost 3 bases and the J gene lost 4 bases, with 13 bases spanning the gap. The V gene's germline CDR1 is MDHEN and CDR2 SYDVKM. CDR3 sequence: CASSFQGPRYEQYF. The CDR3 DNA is TGTGCCAGCAGTTTCCAGGGGCCGCGATACGAGCAGTACTTC. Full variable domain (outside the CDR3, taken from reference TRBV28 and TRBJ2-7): DVKVTQSSRYLVKRTGEKVFLECVQDMDHENMFWYRQDPGLGLRLIYFSYDVKMKEKGDIPEGYSVSREKKERFSLILESASTNQTSMYLCASSFQGPRYEQYFGPGTRLTVT.

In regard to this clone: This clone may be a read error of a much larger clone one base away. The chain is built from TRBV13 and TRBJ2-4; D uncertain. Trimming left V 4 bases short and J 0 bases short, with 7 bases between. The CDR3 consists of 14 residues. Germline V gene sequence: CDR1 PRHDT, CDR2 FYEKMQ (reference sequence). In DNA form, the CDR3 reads TGTGCCAGCAGCTCCGATATAGCCAAAAACATTCAGTACTTC. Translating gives CASSSDIAKNIQYF.

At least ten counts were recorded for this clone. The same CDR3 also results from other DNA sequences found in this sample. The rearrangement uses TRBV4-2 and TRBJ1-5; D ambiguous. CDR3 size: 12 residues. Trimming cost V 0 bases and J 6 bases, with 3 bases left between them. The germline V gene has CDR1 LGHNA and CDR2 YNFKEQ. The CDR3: CASSQDGQPQHF. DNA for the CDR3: TGTGCCAGCAGCCAAGACGGTCAGCCCCAGCATTTT.

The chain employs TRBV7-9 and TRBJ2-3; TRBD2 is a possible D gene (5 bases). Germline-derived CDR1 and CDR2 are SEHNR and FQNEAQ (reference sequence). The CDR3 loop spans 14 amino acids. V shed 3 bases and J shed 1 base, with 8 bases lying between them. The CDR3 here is CASSLRAGTDTQYF. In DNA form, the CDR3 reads TGTGCCAGCAGCTTGCGGGCCGGCACAGATACGCAGTATTTT.

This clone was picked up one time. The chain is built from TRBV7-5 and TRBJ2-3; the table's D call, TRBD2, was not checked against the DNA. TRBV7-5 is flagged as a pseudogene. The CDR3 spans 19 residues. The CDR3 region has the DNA TGTGTCAGAAGCAAAACCGGGACTAGCGGACTTCAGAACACAGATACGCAGTATTTT. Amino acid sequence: CVRSKTGTSGLQNTDTQYF.

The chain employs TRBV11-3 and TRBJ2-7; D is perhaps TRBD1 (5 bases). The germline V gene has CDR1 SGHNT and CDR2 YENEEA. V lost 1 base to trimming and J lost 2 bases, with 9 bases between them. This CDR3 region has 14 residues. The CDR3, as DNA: TGTGCCAGCAGCTTAGGGGCAGGGACCTACGAGCAGTACTTC. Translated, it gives CASSLGAGTYEQYF.

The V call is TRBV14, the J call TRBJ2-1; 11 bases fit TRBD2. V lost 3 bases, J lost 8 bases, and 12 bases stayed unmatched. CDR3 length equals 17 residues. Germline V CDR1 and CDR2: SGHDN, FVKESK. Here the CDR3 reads CASSQGITSGSRDEQFF. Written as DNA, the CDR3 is TGTGCCAGCAGCCAGGGAATAACTAGCGGGAGTCGGGATGAGCAGTTCTTC.

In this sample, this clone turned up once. The CDR3 sequence is CASSVSLAGERAGELFF. The CDR3 DNA follows: TGTGCCAGCAGCGTCTCCCTAGCGGGAGAAAGGGCCGGGGAGCTGTTTTTT. The chain has TRBV9 and TRBJ2-2; 10 positions agree with TRBD2. CDR1 is SGDLS and CDR2 is YYNGEE in the germline V gene. The CDR3 spans 17 residues. V gave up 2 bases and J gave up 6 bases; unmatched junction bases: 10.

CDR3 sequence (DNA): TGTGCCAGCGGAAGAACGACAGCTAACTATGGCTACACCTTC. Translating it yields CASGRTTANYGYTF. J is TRBJ1-2 and V is TRBV9; tentatively, D is TRBD1 (5 bases). The V end was cut by 7 bases, the J end by 0 bases, with 13 bases between. The CDR3 has 14 amino acids. Germline lookup yields CDR1 SGDLS and CDR2 YYNGEE.

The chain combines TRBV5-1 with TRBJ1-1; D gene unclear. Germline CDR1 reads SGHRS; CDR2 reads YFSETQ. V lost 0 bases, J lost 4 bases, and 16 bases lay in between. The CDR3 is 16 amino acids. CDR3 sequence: CASSLEGAYTPTEAFF. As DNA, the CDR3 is TGCGCCAGCAGCTTGGAGGGAGCGTATACTCCCACTGAAGCTTTCTTT.

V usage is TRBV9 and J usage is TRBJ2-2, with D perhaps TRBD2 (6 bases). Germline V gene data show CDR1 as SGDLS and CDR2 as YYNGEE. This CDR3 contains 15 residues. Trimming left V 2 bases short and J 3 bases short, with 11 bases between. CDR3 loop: CASSVGGTYTGELFF. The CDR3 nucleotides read TGTGCCAGCAGCGTCGGCGGGACCTACACCGGGGAGCTGTTTTTT.

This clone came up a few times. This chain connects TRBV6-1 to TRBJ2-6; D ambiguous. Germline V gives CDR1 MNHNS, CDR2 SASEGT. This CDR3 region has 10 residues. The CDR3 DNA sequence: TGTGCGGAAGGGGCCAACGTCCTGACTTTC. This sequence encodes CAEGANVLTF.

CDR3 in amino acids: CASSARQPPQHF. For the CDR3, the DNA is TGTGCCAGCAGCGCAAGACAGCCGCCCCAGCATTTT. The chain is built from TRBV7-3 and TRBJ1-5; D may be TRBD1 (5 bases). The germline gives CDR1 SGHTA, CDR2 FQGTGA. The CDR3 is 12 residues long. V lost 5 bases and J 9 bases, leaving 11 bases between the germline ends. The full variable domain, completed using reference TRBV7-3 and TRBJ1-5, is GAGVSQTPSNKVTEKGKYVELRCDPISGHTALYWYRQSLGQGPEFLIYFQGTGAADDSGLPNDRFFAVRPEGSVSTLKIQRTERGDSAVYLCASSARQPPQHFGDGTRLSIL.

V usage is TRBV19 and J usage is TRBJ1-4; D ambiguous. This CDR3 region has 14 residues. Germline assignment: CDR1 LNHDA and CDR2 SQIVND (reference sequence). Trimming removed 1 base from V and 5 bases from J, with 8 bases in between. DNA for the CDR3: TGTGCCAGTAGTATAGGCGGCCGGAATGAAAAACTGTTTTTT. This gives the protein CASSIGGRNEKLFF. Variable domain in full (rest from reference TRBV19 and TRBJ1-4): DGGITQSPKYLFRKEGQNVTLSCEQNLNHDAMYWYRQDPGQGLRLIYYSQIVNDFQKGDIAEGYSVSREKKESFPLTVTSAQKNPTAFYLCASSIGGRNEKLFFGSGTQLSVL.

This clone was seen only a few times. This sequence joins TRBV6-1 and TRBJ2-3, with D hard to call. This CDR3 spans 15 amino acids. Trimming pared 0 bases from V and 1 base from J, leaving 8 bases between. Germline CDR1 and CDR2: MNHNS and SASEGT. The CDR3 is CASSEAHGRTDTQYF. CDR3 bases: TGTGCCAGCAGTGAAGCGCACGGGCGCACAGATACGCAGTATTTT.

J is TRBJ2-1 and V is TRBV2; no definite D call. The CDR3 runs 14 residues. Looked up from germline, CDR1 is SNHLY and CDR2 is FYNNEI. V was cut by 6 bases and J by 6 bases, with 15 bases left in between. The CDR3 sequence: CASSQFATGNEQFF. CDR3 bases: TGTGCCAGCAGCCAATTCGCGACGGGCAATGAGCAGTTCTTC.

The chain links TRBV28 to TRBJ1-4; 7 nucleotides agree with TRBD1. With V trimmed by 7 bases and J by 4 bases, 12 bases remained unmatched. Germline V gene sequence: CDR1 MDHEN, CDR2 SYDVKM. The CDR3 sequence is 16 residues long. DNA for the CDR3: TGTGCCAGCACAGAACTCGGGACAGTTAGTAATGAAAAACTGTTTTTT. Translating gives CASTELGTVSNEKLFF.

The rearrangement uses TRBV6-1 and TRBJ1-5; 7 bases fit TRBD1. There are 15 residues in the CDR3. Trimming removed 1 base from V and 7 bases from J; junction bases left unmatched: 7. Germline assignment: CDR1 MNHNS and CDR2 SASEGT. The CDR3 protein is CASSEGDSAVQPQHF. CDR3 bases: TGTGCCAGCAGTGAAGGGGACAGCGCGGTGCAGCCCCAGCATTTT.

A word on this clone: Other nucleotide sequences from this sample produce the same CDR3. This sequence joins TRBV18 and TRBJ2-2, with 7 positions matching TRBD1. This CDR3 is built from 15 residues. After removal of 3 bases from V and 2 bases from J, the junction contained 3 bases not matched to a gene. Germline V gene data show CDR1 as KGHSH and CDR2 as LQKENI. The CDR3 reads CASSPGTANTGELFF. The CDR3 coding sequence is TGTGCCAGCTCACCCGGGACAGCTAACACCGGGGAGCTGTTTTTT.

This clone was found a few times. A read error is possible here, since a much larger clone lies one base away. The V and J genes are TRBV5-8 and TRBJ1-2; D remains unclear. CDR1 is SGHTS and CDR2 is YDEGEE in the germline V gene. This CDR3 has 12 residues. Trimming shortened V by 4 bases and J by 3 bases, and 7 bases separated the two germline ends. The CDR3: CASSRTDYGYTF. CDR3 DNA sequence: TGTGCCAGCAGCCGTACCGACTATGGCTACACCTTC.